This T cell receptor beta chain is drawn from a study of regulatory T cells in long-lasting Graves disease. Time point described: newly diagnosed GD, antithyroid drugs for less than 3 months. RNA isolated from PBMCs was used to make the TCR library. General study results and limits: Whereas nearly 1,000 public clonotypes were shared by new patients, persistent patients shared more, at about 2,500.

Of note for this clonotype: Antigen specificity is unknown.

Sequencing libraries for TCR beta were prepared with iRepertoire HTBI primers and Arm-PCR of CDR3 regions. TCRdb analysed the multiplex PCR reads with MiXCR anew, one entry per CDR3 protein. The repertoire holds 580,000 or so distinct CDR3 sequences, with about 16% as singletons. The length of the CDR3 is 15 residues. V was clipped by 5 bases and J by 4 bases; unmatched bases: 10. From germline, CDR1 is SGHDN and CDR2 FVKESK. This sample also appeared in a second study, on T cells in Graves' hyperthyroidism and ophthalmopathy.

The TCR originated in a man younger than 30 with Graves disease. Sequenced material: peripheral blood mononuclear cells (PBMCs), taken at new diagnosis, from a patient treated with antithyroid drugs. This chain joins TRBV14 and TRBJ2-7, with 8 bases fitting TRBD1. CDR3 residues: CASSFTGGLEYEQYF. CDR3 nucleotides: TGTGCCAGCAGCTTCACAGGGGGGCTTGAGTACGAGCAGTACTTC.